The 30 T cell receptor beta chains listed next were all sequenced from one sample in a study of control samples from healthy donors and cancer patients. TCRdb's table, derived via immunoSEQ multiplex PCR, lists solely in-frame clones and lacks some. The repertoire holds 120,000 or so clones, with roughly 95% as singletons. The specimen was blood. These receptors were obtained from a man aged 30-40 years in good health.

This CDR3 is CASSRDSLKPQHF. The CDR3 region has the DNA TGTGCCAGCAGCCGGGACAGCCTCAAGCCCCAGCATTTT. The chain has TRBV27 and TRBJ1-5; TRBD1 matches 7 bases. The CDR3 contains 13 residues. Trimming removed 6 bases from V and 8 bases from J; junction bases left unmatched: 7. Germline V gives CDR1 MNHEY, CDR2 SMNVEV (reference sequence).

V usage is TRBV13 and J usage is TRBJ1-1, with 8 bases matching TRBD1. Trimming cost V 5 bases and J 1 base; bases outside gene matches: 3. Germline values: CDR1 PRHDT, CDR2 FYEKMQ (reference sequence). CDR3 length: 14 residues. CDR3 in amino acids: CASSLGQGNTEAFF. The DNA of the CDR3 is TGTGCCAGCAGCCTCGGACAGGGGAACACTGAAGCTTTCTTT.

Written as DNA, the CDR3 is TGTGCCAGCAGCTTAGCTAGGGGACAGGGGTCCCACGAGCAGTACTTC. Its translation is CASSLARGQGSHEQYF. The chain is built from TRBV7-9 and TRBJ2-7; 10 nucleotides agree with TRBD1. Germline CDR1 SEHNR, CDR2 FQNEAQ (reference sequence). The junction had 7 bases not matched to a gene; V was cut back by 0 bases and J by 5 bases. This CDR3 is built from 16 residues.

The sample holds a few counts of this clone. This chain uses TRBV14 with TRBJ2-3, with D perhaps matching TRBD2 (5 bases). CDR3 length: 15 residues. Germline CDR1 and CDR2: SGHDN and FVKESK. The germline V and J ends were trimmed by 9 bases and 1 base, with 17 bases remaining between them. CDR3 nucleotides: TGTGCCAGTGGGTCGGGGTACCACGGCACAGATACGCAGTATTTT. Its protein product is CASGSGYHGTDTQYF.

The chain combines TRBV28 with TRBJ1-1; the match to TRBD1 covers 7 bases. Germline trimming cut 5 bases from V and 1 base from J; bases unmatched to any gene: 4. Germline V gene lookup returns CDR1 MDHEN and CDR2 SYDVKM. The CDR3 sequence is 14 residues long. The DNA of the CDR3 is TGTGCCAGCAGTCCGGGGACAGCGAACACTGAAGCTTTCTTT. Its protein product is CASSPGTANTEAFF.

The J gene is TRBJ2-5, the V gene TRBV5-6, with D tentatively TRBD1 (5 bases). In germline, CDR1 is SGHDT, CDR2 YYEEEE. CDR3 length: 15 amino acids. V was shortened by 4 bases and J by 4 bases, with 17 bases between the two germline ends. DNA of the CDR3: TGTGCCAGCAGCCCCAATAGGGGTTGGGGAGAGACCCAGTACTTC. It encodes CASSPNRGWGETQYF.

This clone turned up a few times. The chain's CDR3 is CASSFDRDRRTGELFF. The CDR3 nucleotides are TGTGCCAGCAGCTTCGATCGCGACAGGCGCACCGGGGAGCTGTTTTTT. The genes are TRBV7-9 and TRBJ2-2; D perhaps matches TRBD1 (6 bases). Germline V gives CDR1 SEHNR, CDR2 FQNEAQ (reference sequence). The CDR3 has 16 residues. Trimming removed 3 bases at V and 4 bases at J, with 15 bases between.

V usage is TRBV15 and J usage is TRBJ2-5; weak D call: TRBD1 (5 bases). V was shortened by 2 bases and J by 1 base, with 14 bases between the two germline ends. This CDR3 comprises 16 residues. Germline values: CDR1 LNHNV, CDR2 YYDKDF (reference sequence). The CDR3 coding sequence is TGTGCCACCAGCAGACACCAAACAGGAGTCCAAGAGACCCAGTACTTC. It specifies CATSRHQTGVQETQYF.

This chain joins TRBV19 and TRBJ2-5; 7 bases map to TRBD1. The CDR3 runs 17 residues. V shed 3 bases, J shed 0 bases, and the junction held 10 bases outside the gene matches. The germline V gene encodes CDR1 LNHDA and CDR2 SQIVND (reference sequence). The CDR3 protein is CASSMRGRAPDQETQYF. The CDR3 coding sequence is TGTGCCAGTAGTATGAGGGGGCGGGCGCCCGACCAAGAGACCCAGTACTTC.

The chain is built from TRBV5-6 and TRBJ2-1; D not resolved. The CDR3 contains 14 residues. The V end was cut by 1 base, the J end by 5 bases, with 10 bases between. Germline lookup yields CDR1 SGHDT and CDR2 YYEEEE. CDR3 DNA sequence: TGTGCCAGCAGCTTGTTAAAAACTAACAATGAGCAGTTCTTC. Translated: CASSLLKTNNEQFF. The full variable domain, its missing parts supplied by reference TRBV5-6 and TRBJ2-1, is DAGVTQSPTHLIKTRGQQVTLRCSPKSGHDTVSWYQQALGQGPQFIFQYYEEEERQRGNFPDRFSGHQFPNYSSELNVNALLLGDSALYLCASSLLKTNNEQFFGPGTRLTVL.

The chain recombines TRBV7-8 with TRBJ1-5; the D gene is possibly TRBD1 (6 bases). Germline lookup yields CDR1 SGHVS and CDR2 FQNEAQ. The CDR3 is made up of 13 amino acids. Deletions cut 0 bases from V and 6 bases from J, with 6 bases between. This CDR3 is CASSLADSQPQHF. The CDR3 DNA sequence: TGTGCCAGCAGCTTAGCGGACAGTCAGCCCCAGCATTTT.

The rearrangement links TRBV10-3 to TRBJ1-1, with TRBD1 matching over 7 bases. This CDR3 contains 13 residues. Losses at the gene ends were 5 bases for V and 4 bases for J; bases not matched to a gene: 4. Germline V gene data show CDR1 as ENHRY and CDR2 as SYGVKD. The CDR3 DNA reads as TGTGCCATCAGTCGGACAGGCAGCACTGAAGCTTTCTTT. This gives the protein CAISRTGSTEAFF.

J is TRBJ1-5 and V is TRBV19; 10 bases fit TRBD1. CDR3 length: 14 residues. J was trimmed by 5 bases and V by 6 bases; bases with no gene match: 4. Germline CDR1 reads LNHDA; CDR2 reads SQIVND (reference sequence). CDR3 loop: CASRTGGPHQPQHF. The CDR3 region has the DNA TGTGCCAGTAGGACAGGGGGCCCCCATCAGCCCCAGCATTTT.

The CDR3, as DNA: TGTGCCAGCAGCCAAGCCCGGGACGAAACCTACGAGCAGTACTTC. It is translated as CASSQARDETYEQYF. J is TRBJ2-7 and V is TRBV3-1 (or the pseudogene TRBV3-2); D is possibly TRBD1 or TRBD2 (5 bases each). Between the trimmed V and J ends, which lost 1 base and 2 bases, there was a span of 12 bases. The CDR3 runs to 15 residues. Germline CDR1 is LGHDT and CDR2 is YNNKEL (reference sequence).

The CDR3 DNA is TGCGCCACGGACCCCGGGAGCGGAAACACCATATATTTT. Translated, it gives CATDPGSGNTIYF. This chain connects TRBV10-2 to TRBJ1-3; no clear D gene. The CDR3 runs to 13 residues. Trimming pared 10 bases from V and 4 bases from J, leaving 14 bases between. Germline values: CDR1 WSHSY, CDR2 SAAADI.

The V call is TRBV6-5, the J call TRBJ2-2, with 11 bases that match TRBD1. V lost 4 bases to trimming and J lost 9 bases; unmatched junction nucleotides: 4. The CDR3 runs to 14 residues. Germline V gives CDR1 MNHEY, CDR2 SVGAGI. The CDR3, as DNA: TGTGCCAGCAGTTGGACAGGGGGCAGGAGGGAGCTGTTTTTT. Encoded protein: CASSWTGGRRELFF.

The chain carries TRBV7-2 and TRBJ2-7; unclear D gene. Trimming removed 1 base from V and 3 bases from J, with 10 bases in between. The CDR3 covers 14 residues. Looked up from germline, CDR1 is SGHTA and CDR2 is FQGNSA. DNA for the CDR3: TGTGCCAGCAGCTTAGGAGTCAGAGACTACGAGCAGTACTTC. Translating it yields CASSLGVRDYEQYF.

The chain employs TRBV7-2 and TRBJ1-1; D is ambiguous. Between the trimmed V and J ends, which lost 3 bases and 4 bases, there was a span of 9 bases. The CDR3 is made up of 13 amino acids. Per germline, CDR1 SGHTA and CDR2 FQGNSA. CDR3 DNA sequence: TGTGCCAGCAGCTTCGAGGGAACCACTGAAGCTTTCTTT. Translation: CASSFEGTTEAFF.

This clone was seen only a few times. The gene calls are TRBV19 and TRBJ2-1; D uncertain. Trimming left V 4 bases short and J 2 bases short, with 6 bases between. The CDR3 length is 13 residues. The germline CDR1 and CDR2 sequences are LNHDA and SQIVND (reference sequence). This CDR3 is CASSNTAYNEQFF. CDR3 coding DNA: TGTGCCAGTAGTAACACAGCCTACAATGAGCAGTTCTTC. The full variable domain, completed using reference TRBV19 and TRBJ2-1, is DGGITQSPKYLFRKEGQNVTLSCEQNLNHDAMYWYRQDPGQGLRLIYYSQIVNDFQKGDIAEGYSVSREKKESFPLTVTSAQKNPTAFYLCASSNTAYNEQFFGPGTRLTVL.

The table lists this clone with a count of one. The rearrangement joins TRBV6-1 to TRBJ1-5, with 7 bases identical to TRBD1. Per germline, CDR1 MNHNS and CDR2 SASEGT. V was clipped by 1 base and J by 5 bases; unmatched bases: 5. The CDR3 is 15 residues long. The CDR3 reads CASSEGQGAYQPQHF. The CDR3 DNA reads TGTGCCAGCAGTGAAGGACAGGGAGCATATCAGCCCCAGCATTTT.

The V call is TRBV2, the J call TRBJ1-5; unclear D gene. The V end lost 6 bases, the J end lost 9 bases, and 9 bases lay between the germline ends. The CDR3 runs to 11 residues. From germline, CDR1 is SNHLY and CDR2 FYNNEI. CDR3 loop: CASRSGSPQHF. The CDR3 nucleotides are TGTGCCAGCAGGTCCGGTTCGCCCCAGCATTTT.

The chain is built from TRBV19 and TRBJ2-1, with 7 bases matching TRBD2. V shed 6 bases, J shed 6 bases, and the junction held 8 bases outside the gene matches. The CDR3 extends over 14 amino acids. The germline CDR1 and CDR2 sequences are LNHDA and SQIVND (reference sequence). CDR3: CASRGREVSNEQFF. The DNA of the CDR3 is TGTGCCAGTAGGGGGAGGGAGGTTAGCAATGAGCAGTTCTTC.

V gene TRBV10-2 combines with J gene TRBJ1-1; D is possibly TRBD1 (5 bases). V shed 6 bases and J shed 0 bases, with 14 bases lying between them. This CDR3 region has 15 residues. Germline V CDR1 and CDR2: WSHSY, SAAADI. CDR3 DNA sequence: TGCGCCAGCAGACCCGGGGCAGGTTTGAACACTGAAGCTTTCTTT. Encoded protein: CASRPGAGLNTEAFF.

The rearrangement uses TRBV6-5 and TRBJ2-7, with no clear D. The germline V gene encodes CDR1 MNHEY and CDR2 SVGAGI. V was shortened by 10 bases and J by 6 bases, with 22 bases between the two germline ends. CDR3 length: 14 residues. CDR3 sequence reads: CAISRAPIRSEQYF. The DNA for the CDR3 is TGTGCCATCTCCCGGGCCCCCATTCGGTCCGAGCAGTACTTC.

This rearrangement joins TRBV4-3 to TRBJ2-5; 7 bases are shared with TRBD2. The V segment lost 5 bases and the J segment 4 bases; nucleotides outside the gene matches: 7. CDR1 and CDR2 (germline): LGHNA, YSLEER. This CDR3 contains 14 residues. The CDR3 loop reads CASSFWGEGETQYF. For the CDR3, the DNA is TGCGCCAGCAGCTTTTGGGGGGAGGGAGAGACCCAGTACTTC.

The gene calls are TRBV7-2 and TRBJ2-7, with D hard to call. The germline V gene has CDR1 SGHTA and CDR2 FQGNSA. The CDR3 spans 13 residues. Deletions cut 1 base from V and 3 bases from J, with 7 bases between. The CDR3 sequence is CASSLGGRYEQYF. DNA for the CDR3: TGTGCCAGCAGCTTAGGTGGCCGCTACGAGCAGTACTTC.

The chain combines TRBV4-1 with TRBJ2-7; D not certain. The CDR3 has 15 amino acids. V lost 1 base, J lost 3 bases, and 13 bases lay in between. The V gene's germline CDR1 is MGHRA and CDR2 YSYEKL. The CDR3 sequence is CASSQGQALYYEQYF. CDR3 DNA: TGCGCCAGCAGCCAAGGGCAGGCGCTCTACTACGAGCAGTACTTC.

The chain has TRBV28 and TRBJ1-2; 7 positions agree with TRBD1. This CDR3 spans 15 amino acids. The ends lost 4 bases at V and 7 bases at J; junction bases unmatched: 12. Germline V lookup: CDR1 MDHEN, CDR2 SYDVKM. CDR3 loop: CASSSHNQGELGYTF. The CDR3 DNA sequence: TGTGCCAGCAGTTCCCACAACCAGGGGGAACTTGGCTACACCTTC.

DNA of the CDR3: TGCGCCAGCAGTCTACAGGGCTTTGGAAACACCATATATTTT. It specifies CASSLQGFGNTIYF. This chain links TRBV4-1 with TRBJ1-3; a weak D match, TRBD1 (6 bases). The germline V and J ends were trimmed by 6 bases and 3 bases, with 12 bases remaining between them. The germline V gene encodes CDR1 MGHRA and CDR2 YSYEKL. The CDR3 runs to 14 residues.

The CDR3 sequence: CASSARSPRGGETQYF. Here the CDR3 DNA reads TGTGCCAGCAGCGCTCGCAGCCCTCGGGGGGGTGAGACCCAGTACTTC. V and J are TRBV9 and TRBJ2-5; 8 bases line up with TRBD2. The CDR3 consists of 16 residues. V trimming: 3 bases; J trimming: 5 bases; junction bases outside the gene matches: 12. Germline V lookup: CDR1 SGDLS, CDR2 YYNGEE.